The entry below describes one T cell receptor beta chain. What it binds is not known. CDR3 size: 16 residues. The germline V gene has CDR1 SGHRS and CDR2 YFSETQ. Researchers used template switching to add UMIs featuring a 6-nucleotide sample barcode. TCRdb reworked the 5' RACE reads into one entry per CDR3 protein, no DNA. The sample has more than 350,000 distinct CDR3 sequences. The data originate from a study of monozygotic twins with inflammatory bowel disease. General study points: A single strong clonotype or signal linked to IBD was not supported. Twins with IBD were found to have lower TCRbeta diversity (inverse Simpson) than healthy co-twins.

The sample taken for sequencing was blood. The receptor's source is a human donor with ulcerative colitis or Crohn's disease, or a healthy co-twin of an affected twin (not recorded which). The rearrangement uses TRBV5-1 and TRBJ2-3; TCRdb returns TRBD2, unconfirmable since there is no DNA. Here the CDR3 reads CASRRLAEGRTDTQYF. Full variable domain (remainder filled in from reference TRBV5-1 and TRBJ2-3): KAGVTQTPRYLIKTRGQQVTLSCSPISGHRSVSWYQQTPGQGLQFLFEYFSETQRNKGNFPGRFSGRQFSNSRSEMNVSTLELGDSALYLCASRRLAEGRTDTQYFGPGTRLTVL.